The clone carrying this TCR beta chain was recorded only once. What it recognizes is unknown. The sample belongs to a study of cytomegalovirus exposure and HLA in healthy donors. Study context: Earlier, some 180 million T cells were analyzed, and 117 million unique TCR beta sequences were found among them.

In nominal health when sampled, donors likely had unrecorded immune exposures nonetheless. The PCR employed 60 Vbeta primers together with 13 Jbeta primers. Original analysis: Later, tens of millions of unique TCR beta chains were counted in an analysis, and 10 million to 12 million of them were shared. Data came from immunoSEQ multiplex PCR; TCRdb stores just in-frame clones and leaves some out. V and J calls and clone size are copied from that table; D and trimming were computed from the DNA. The data hold some 120,000 clones, with 75% to 85% observed a single time. Study-level findings and limits: The majority of CMV-associated TCR beta chains were reported as apparently HLA-restricted in a later analysis.

Germline CDR1 KGHSH, CDR2 LQKENI. The CDR3 extends over 16 amino acids. The germline V and J ends were trimmed by 0 bases and 3 bases, with 12 bases remaining between them. Material: PBMCs. This receptor was taken from a male donor in good health and CMV-seronegative. The rearrangement links TRBV18 to TRBJ1-3; D might be TRBD1 (5 bases). CDR3 region: CASSPPVGGVGNTIYF. In nucleotides, the CDR3 is TGTGCCAGCTCACCACCAGTTGGAGGGGTTGGAAACACCATATATTTT.